A selection of T cell receptor beta chains follows, all from one sample in a study of T cell responses to AZD1222 COVID-19 vaccine. The protocol was immunoSEQ multiplex PCR, while the TCRdb copy is restricted to in-frame clones and leaves out a portion. The profile covers 120,000 or so clones, with approximately 94% appearing a single time and 4.5% to 6% taken by the ten largest. The sample here was peripheral blood, taken 28 days after the second AZD1222 dose. All receptors come from an adult who received the AZD1222 COVID-19 vaccine. Both conserved end residues are part of each CDR3. Fields, in order: clone size, V gene, D gene, J gene, CDR3 DNA, CDR3 protein. D genes are given only for firm matches. Not all rows give a size; the values are once, few, many and, for expanded clones, a class.

once	TRBV5-5	.	TRBJ1-1	TGTGCCAGCAGCGTGAACACTGAAGCTTTCTTT	CASSVNTEAFF
.	TRBV3-1/TRBV3-2	.	TRBJ2-7	TGTGCCAGCAGCCAAGGACTCCTAAATTACGAGCAGTACTTC	CASSQGLLNYEQYF
.	TRBV18	TRBD1	TRBJ1-4	TGTGCCAGCTCACCACCCGGGTGGCCGGGCCAACCAAGCCAGGGGGCTAATGAAAAACTGTTTTTT	CASSPPGWPGQPSQGANEKLFF
.	TRBV9	.	TRBJ2-5	TGTGCCAGCAGCCCTCGTATCGGGGACGGGGTGGAGACCCAGTACTTC	CASSPRIGDGVETQYF
.	TRBV6-5	TRBD2	TRBJ2-7	TGTGCCAGCAGTTCCTTTCTAGCGGGAGAATCCTACGAGCAGTACTTC	CASSSFLAGESYEQYF
once	TRBV28	.	TRBJ2-1	TGTGCCAGCAGTTCGCCCAATGAGCAGTTCTTC	CASSSPNEQFF
.	TRBV11-2	.	TRBJ2-7	TGTGCCAGCAGCTTCGATAACACCGGGATCTCCTCCTACGAGCAGTACTTC	CASSFDNTGISSYEQYF
.	TRBV4-3	.	TRBJ1-2	TGCGCCAGCAGCCAAAGTTTGCACAGTTCGGGGTACACCTTC	CASSQSLHSSGYTF
.	TRBV29-1	TRBD1	TRBJ2-3	TGCAGCGTTGGACAGGGGAATCTACACACAGATACGCAGTATTTT	CSVGQGNLHTDTQYF
.	TRBV6-5	TRBD1	TRBJ1-2	TGTGCCAGCAGTTGGGGCAGGGGGGACTATGGCTACACCTTC	CASSWGRGDYGYTF
.	TRBV11-2	TRBD1	TRBJ1-2	TGTGCCAGCAGCCGGGGACAGAAGGATGGCTACACCTTC	CASSRGQKDGYTF
once	TRBV7-7	TRBD1	TRBJ1-5	TGTGCCAGCAGCCCCGGGACAGTCTATTATCAGCCCCAGCATTTT	CASSPGTVYYQPQHF
few	TRBV27	.	TRBJ1-3	TGTGCCAGCAGTTTATCGATGCGGGGCGCACTGTCTGGAAACACCATATATTTT	CASSLSMRGALSGNTIYF
.	TRBV28	.	TRBJ1-3	TGTGCCAGCAGTTTACCCCACCCCCAAAACACCATATATTTT	CASSLPHPQNTIYF
.	TRBV4-1	.	TRBJ2-1	TGCGCCAGCAGCCAAGGACTATGGCTTGAGCAGTTCTTC	CASSQGLWLEQFF
.	TRBV5-1	.	TRBJ2-2	TGCGCCAGCAGCTTGGGGAACACCGGGGAGCTGTTTTTT	CASSLGNTGELFF
.	TRBV5-1	.	TRBJ2-1	TGCGCCAGCAGCTTGGGGCGGGCCGACAATGAGCAGTTCTTC	CASSLGRADNEQFF
few	TRBV6-5	TRBD1	TRBJ1-2	TGTGCCAGCAGTACCACAGGGGGTAGTGGCTACACCTTC	CASSTTGGSGYTF
once	TRBV6-5	.	TRBJ1-4	TGTGCCAGCAAACTGGGAGAAAAACTGTTTTTT	CASKLGEKLFF
.	TRBV9	.	TRBJ2-2	TGTGCCAGCAGCGTGGGAGGACAGGCGGGATGGACCGGGGAGCTGTTTTTT	CASSVGGQAGWTGELFF
.	TRBV3-1/TRBV3-2	.	TRBJ2-1	TGTGCCAGCAGCCAAGAGGTTGGGGGGTACTACAATGAGCAGTTCTTC	CASSQEVGGYYNEQFF
.	TRBV5-1	TRBD1	TRBJ1-2	TGCGCCAGCAGCACGTTGACAGGGGGCTTCTATGGCTACACCTTC	CASSTLTGGFYGYTF
.	TRBV5-1	.	TRBJ1-2	TGCGCCAGCAGCTTTGAGGGTCCGATTTATGGCTACACCTTC	CASSFEGPIYGYTF